The TCR beta chain described here comes from a study of TIL therapy for anti-PD-1-resistant metastatic lung cancer. On the study more broadly: Median patient age was 54, ranging about 38-80 years. Study conclusions and caveats: After infusion, TIL clonotypes partly replaced peripheral T cells and declined over months. Patients were highly selected, enriched for treatment-naive, never-smoker and oncogene-addicted cases.

Germline V gene data show CDR1 as SGHRS and CDR2 as YFSETQ. The CDR3 totals 14 residues. Trimming left V 0 bases short and J 5 bases short, with 11 bases between. Regarding this clone: Its antigen is not identified.

Time point reported: pre-treatment sample, taken before nivolumab and TIL therapy. Stage 4 NSCLC adults joined between late 2017 and January 2020. Sequencing used immunoSEQ v3. Generated by immunoSEQ multiplex PCR, the TCRdb table keeps only in-frame clones and is missing some. The sample lists tens of thousands of clones, 55% to 75% seen once, with roughly 7.2% in the top ten. This chain connects TRBV5-1 to TRBJ2-5, with a weak D call TRBD2 (5 bases). This sequence originates from a person aged 25 to 80 with non-small cell lung cancer. Sequenced material: blood, taken at baseline. The CDR3 loop is CASSLDGVGETQYF. In DNA, the CDR3 is TGCGCCAGCAGCTTGGACGGGGTCGGGGAGACCCAGTACTTC.